The 17 T cell receptor beta chains below come from one sample, sequenced in a study of CD8+ T cells in alopecia areata. Treatment in this sample: oral pan-JAK inhibitor, 5-10 mg twice daily. Extraction of RNA preceded its reverse transcription into cDNA, which served as the sequencing template. Data came from immunoSEQ multiplex PCR; TCRdb stores just in-frame clones and leaves some out. The sample carries 200,000 to 250,000 clones, approximately 72% recorded once. The material sequenced was CD4+ T cells sorted from blood, taken at approximately week 42, from a patient treated with tofacitinib. The source is a human donor with alopecia areata.

The rearrangement uses TRBV25-1 and TRBJ2-7; unclear D gene. This CDR3 comprises 11 residues. CDR1 and CDR2 (germline): MGHDK, SYGVNS. Deletions cut 4 bases from V and 7 bases from J, with 8 bases between. For the CDR3, the DNA is TGTGCCAGCAGTGGGGGTAGGGAGCAGTACTTC. This sequence encodes CASSGGREQYF.

The V and J genes are TRBV11-1 and TRBJ1-1; no clear D. CDR1 SGHAT and CDR2 FQDESV come from the germline V gene (reference sequence). The ends were cut back, 5 bases at V and 2 bases at J, with 12 bases in the middle. The CDR3 has 14 amino acids. The CDR3 nucleotides are TGTGCCAGCAGCCCCCGGTGGGGTAACACTGAAGCTTTCTTT. The encoded protein is CASSPRWGNTEAFF.

The chain recombines TRBV19 with TRBJ2-3; 9 nucleotides align to TRBD2. Germline V CDR1 and CDR2: LNHDA, SQIVND (reference sequence). V trimming: 5 bases; J trimming: 3 bases; junction bases outside the gene matches: 6. This CDR3 contains 15 residues. The CDR3 protein is CASSALAGYTDTQYF. In DNA form, the CDR3 reads TGTGCCAGTAGTGCCCTAGCGGGGTATACAGATACGCAGTATTTT.

This sequence joins TRBV4-3 and TRBJ1-2; D is perhaps TRBD1 (5 bases). CDR1 LGHNA and CDR2 YSLEER come from the germline V gene. Trimming took 0 bases from V and 4 from J, leaving 24 bases between them. The CDR3 is 19 amino acids. The CDR3 is CASSQDLAGNGQGGYGYTF. CDR3 bases: TGCGCCAGCAGCCAAGACTTGGCGGGGAATGGCCAGGGAGGCTATGGCTACACCTTC.

V is TRBV7-2 and J is TRBJ2-3, with unresolved D. Trimming cost V 6 bases and J 3 bases, with 13 bases left between them. The CDR3 totals 14 residues. Germline V gene data show CDR1 as SGHTA and CDR2 as FQGNSA. The CDR3 sequence is CASRPDVGTDTQYF. The CDR3 bases are TGTGCCAGCAGACCGGACGTGGGGACAGATACGCAGTATTTT.

V usage is TRBV11-2 and J usage is TRBJ2-2, with 9 bases identical to TRBD1. This CDR3 is built from 16 residues. From germline, CDR1 is SGHAT and CDR2 FQNNGV. V lost 6 bases and J lost 6; bases outside the gene matches: 11. CDR3 sequence: CASRSTPGQGSGELFF. The CDR3 DNA follows: TGTGCCAGCAGATCAACCCCGGGACAGGGATCCGGGGAGCTGTTTTTT. Based on the CDR3 plus reference TRBV11-2 and TRBJ2-2, the full variable domain is EAGVAQSPRYKIIEKRQSVAFWCNPISGHATLYWYQQILGQGPKLLIQFQNNGVVDDSQLPKDRFSAERLKGVDSTLKIQPAKLEDSAVYLCASRSTPGQGSGELFFGEGSRLTVL.

The gene calls are TRBV19 and TRBJ1-2; no firm D call. Trimming removed 10 bases from V and 4 bases from J, with 19 bases in between. The CDR3 covers 14 residues. Germline CDR1 is LNHDA and CDR2 is SQIVND (reference sequence). The CDR3 loop is CATRGRPPTYGYTF. The CDR3 nucleotides read TGTGCCACCCGAGGGCGCCCGCCGACCTATGGCTACACCTTC. The full variable domain, in which reference TRBV19 and TRBJ1-2 provide the parts outside the CDR3, is DGGITQSPKYLFRKEGQNVTLSCEQNLNHDAMYWYRQDPGQGLRLIYYSQIVNDFQKGDIAEGYSVSREKKESFPLTVTSAQKNPTAFYLCATRGRPPTYGYTFGSGTRLTVV.

V gene TRBV28 combines with J gene TRBJ2-3, with D unclear. The CDR3 sequence is 13 residues long. V was shortened by 6 bases and J by 2 bases, with 9 bases between the two germline ends. CDR1 and CDR2 (germline): MDHEN, SYDVKM. CDR3 sequence: CASRPADTDTQYF. The CDR3 DNA reads TGTGCCAGCAGACCCGCGGACACAGATACGCAGTATTTT.

The CDR3 loop reads CAWSVQGAAFF. Written as DNA, the CDR3 is TGTGCCTGGAGTGTACAGGGGGCGGCTTTCTTT. This rearrangement joins TRBV30 to TRBJ1-1; 9 positions agree with TRBD1. J lost 11 bases, V lost 0 bases, and 1 base had no gene match. The CDR3 spans 11 residues. Per the germline V gene, CDR1 is GTSNPN and CDR2 is SVGIG (reference sequence).

As for this clone: The sample holds other DNA sequences that translate to the same CDR3. The J gene is TRBJ1-1, the V gene TRBV29-1, with D unclear. This CDR3 spans 11 amino acids. In germline, CDR1 is SQVTM, CDR2 ANQGSEA. Trimming took off 4 bases at V and 2 bases at J, with 5 bases between the two ends. The CDR3 loop is CSVVQNTEAFF. The CDR3 DNA is TGCAGCGTTGTCCAAAACACTGAAGCTTTCTTT.

This rearrangement joins TRBV4-1 to TRBJ1-4; TRBD1 might be the D (5 bases). The CDR3 length is 14 residues. V was shortened by 4 bases and J by 4 bases, with 10 bases between the two germline ends. Germline V lookup: CDR1 MGHRA, CDR2 YSYEKL. CDR3 protein: CASSPGRFNEKLFF. The CDR3 nucleotides read TGCGCCAGCAGCCCGGGACGTTTTAATGAAAAACTGTTTTTT.

This chain connects TRBV19 to TRBJ1-2, with D tentatively TRBD1 (6 bases). Trimming pared 5 bases from V and 1 base from J, leaving 8 bases between. The CDR3 is 13 amino acids. CDR1 and CDR2 from the germline V gene are LNHDA and SQIVND (reference sequence). This CDR3 is CASSSQGNYGYTF. In DNA, the CDR3 is TGTGCCAGTAGTTCACAGGGTAACTATGGCTACACCTTC.

The chain recombines TRBV15 with TRBJ1-5; 7 nucleotides match TRBD1. Germline V gene sequence: CDR1 LNHNV, CDR2 YYDKDF (reference sequence). V was pared by 1 base and J by 8 bases, with 5 bases of the junction left unmatched. This CDR3 is built from 14 residues. The CDR3 DNA reads as TGTGCCACCAGCAGAGTAGGGGGCTGGGAGCCCCAGCATTTT. It encodes CATSRVGGWEPQHF.

The chain couples TRBV4-2 to TRBJ1-1, with 9 bases fitting TRBD1. The V gene's germline CDR1 is LGHNA and CDR2 YNFKEQ. The CDR3 spans 15 residues. V shed 0 bases, J shed 4 bases, and the junction held 3 bases outside the gene matches. The CDR3 DNA is TGTGCCAGCAGCCAAGACTGGGACAGGGCCACTGAAGCTTTCTTT. This sequence encodes CASSQDWDRATEAFF.

This chain's CDR3 is CASTLTGGNTDTQYF. The CDR3 region has the DNA TGCGCCAGCACCCTCACCGGGGGTAATACAGATACGCAGTATTTT. V usage is TRBV5-1 and J usage is TRBJ2-3, with a weak D call TRBD2 (6 bases). This CDR3 is built from 15 residues. The germline CDR1 and CDR2 sequences are SGHRS and YFSETQ. V dropped 6 bases and J dropped 3 bases, with 17 bases sitting between them. The full variable domain, with the rest looked up from reference TRBV5-1 and TRBJ2-3, is KAGVTQTPRYLIKTRGQQVTLSCSPISGHRSVSWYQQTPGQGLQFLFEYFSETQRNKGNFPGRFSGRQFSNSRSEMNVSTLELGDSALYLCASTLTGGNTDTQYFGPGTRLTVL.

The CDR3 nucleotides are TGTGCCAGTAGTATGGAGGCCAGCGGGGTATCTAGCACAGATACGCAGTATTTT. Encoded protein: CASSMEASGVSSTDTQYF. The chain links TRBV19 to TRBJ2-3; 7 bases fit TRBD2. The length of the CDR3 is 18 residues. Trimming at V came to 3 bases and at J to 0 bases, leaving 12 bases not matched to a gene. CDR1 and CDR2 from the germline V gene are LNHDA and SQIVND (reference sequence). The variable domain in full, with the rest retrieved from reference TRBV19 and TRBJ2-3, is DGGITQSPKYLFRKEGQNVTLSCEQNLNHDAMYWYRQDPGQGLRLIYYSQIVNDFQKGDIAEGYSVSREKKESFPLTVTSAQKNPTAFYLCASSMEASGVSSTDTQYFGPGTRLTVL.

V usage is TRBV29-1 and J usage is TRBJ1-2; 9 positions match TRBD1. The CDR3 covers 14 residues. Germline CDR1 SQVTM, CDR2 ANQGSEA. V trimming: 3 bases; J trimming: 6 bases; junction bases outside the gene matches: 8. For the CDR3, the DNA is TGCAGCGTTGAGCAAACACAGGGGGCGGATGGCTACACCTTC. Its protein is CSVEQTQGADGYTF.